This TCR beta chain was sequenced for a study of CD8 T cells in ankylosing spondylitis. Preparation of TCR beta libraries was done by quantitative 5'-RACE with molecular barcodes. TCRdb reanalysed the 5' RACE reads using MiXCR and keeps one entry per CDR3 protein. The sample has roughly 700,000 distinct CDR3 sequences; over 15% are singletons. Study results and caveats: Clones linked to disease were reported to show significant enrichment in matched ankylosing spondylitis synovial fluid. Ankylosing spondylitis blood seemed to carry a telltale TCR beta motif made of roughly 8 highly homologous variants. There were earlier reports of some motif variants in reactive arthritis synovial fluid and blood.

Points on this clonotype: Its antigen is currently unknown.

V shed 2 bases and J shed 7 bases, with 11 bases lying between them. CDR3 length: 13 residues. In germline, CDR1 is GTSNPN, CDR2 SVGIG (reference sequence). The clonotype originates from a male donor with ankylosing spondylitis. The chain employs TRBV30 and TRBJ1-4; D might be TRBD1 (5 bases). Sequenced sample: blood, either unsorted or a sorted T cell fraction (not recorded which). In nucleotides, the CDR3 is TGTGCCTGGAGTACACAGGTTTTTGAAAAACTGTTTTTT. It encodes CAWSTQVFEKLFF.